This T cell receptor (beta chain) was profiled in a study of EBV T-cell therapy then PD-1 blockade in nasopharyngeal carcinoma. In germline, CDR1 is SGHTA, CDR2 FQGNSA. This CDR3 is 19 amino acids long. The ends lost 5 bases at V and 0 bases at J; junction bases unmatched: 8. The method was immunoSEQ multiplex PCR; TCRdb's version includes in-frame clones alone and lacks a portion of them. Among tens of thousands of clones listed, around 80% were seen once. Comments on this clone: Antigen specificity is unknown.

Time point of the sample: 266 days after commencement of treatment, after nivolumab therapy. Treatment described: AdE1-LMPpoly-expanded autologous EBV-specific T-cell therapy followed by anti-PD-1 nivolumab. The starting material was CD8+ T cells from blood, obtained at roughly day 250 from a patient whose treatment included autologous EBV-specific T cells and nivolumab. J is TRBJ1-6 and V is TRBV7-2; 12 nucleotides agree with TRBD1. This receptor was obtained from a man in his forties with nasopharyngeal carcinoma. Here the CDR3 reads CASSLRDRGRHSYNSPLHF. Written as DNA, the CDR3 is TGTGCCAGCAGCCTCCGGGACAGGGGGCGACACTCCTATAATTCACCCCTCCACTTT.